The 18 T cell receptor beta chains below were found in one sample sequenced in a study of cytomegalovirus exposure and HLA in healthy donors. Some clones are missing from TCRdb's copy, which holds only in-frame ones; the method was immunoSEQ multiplex PCR. Here the sample spans 180,000 or so clones, approximately 86% being singletons. The sequencing sample was made of PBMCs. Receptor source: a young man in good health and CMV-seropositive.

The rearrangement links TRBV6-5 to TRBJ2-7, with TRBD2 matching over 7 bases. V gave up 2 bases and J gave up 5 bases; unmatched junction bases: 6. This CDR3 contains 14 residues. The germline CDR1 and CDR2 sequences are MNHEY and SVGAGI. CDR3 nucleotide sequence: TGTGCCAGCAGTTACGCGGGAGTAATAAACGAGCAGTACTTC. As protein: CASSYAGVINEQYF.

V and J are TRBV29-1 and TRBJ1-2; 8 bases fit TRBD1. The CDR3 is 15 residues long. The J segment lost 4 bases and the V segment lost 5 bases, leaving 12 bases of the junction unmatched. The germline V gene encodes CDR1 SQVTM and CDR2 ANQGSEA. Written as DNA, the CDR3 is TGCAGCGTTCGTGTAGAGGGACAGGCCCTCTATGGCTACACCTTC. The encoded protein is CSVRVEGQALYGYTF. The full variable domain, with the rest looked up from reference TRBV29-1 and TRBJ1-2, is SAVISQKPSRDICQRGTSLTIQCQVDSQVTMMFWYRQQPGQSLTLIATANQGSEATYESGFVIDKFPISRPNLTFSTLTVSNMSPEDSSIYLCSVRVEGQALYGYTFGSGTRLTVV.

This clone was counted a single time. The V and J genes are TRBV7-8 and TRBJ1-1; 7 nucleotides align to TRBD1. Germline CDR1 is SGHVS and CDR2 is FQNEAQ. The CDR3 has 14 amino acids. V lost 3 bases and J lost 1; bases outside the gene matches: 2. CDR3 in amino acids: CASSLRGQNTEAFF. DNA of the CDR3: TGTGCCAGCAGCTTGAGGGGGCAGAACACTGAAGCTTTCTTT.

The chain is built from TRBV9 and TRBJ1-2; perhaps TRBD1 as D (6 bases). CDR1 is SGDLS and CDR2 is YYNGEE in the germline V gene. With 2 bases removed from V and 4 bases from J, the gap between germline ends came to 9 bases. This CDR3 contains 13 residues. Here the CDR3 DNA reads TGTGCCAGCAGCGTGGGGGGGGCCTATGGCTACACCTTC. This sequence encodes CASSVGGAYGYTF.

The V gene is TRBV7-9, the J gene TRBJ1-2, with D perhaps TRBD1 (5 bases). Germline V gene lookup returns CDR1 SEHNR and CDR2 FQNEAQ (reference sequence). The V gene lost 1 base and the J gene lost 6 bases, with 15 bases spanning the gap. This CDR3 contains 15 residues. The CDR3 region is CASSLGFWGEDGYTF. The CDR3 region has the DNA TGTGCCAGCAGCTTAGGATTTTGGGGCGAGGATGGCTACACCTTC. The full variable domain, its missing parts supplied by reference TRBV7-9 and TRBJ1-2, is DTGVSQNPRHKITKRGQNVTFRCDPISEHNRLYWYRQTLGQGPEFLTYFQNEAQLEKSRLLSDRFSAERPKGSFSTLEIQRTEQGDSAMYLCASSLGFWGEDGYTFGSGTRLTVV.

The rearrangement uses TRBV14 and TRBJ2-1; the match to TRBD2 covers 7 bases. Germline lookup yields CDR1 SGHDN and CDR2 FVKESK. The CDR3 is 15 amino acids. Losses at the gene ends were 7 bases for V and 0 bases for J; bases not matched to a gene: 6. The CDR3 spells CASTIGTTSYNEQFF. In nucleotides, the CDR3 is TGTGCCAGCACTATCGGGACTACCTCCTACAATGAGCAGTTCTTC.

CDR3 in amino acids: CASSLRRQETQYF. As DNA, the CDR3 is TGTGCCAGCAGCTTAAGGCGGCAGGAGACCCAGTACTTC. V is TRBV7-3 and J is TRBJ2-5; unclear D gene. This CDR3 comprises 13 residues. In germline, CDR1 is SGHTA, CDR2 FQGTGA. V was clipped by 1 base and J by 5 bases, with 8 bases between them.

This clone has a single count. The V gene is TRBV9, the J gene TRBJ2-3, with a possible D match to TRBD1 (6 bases). Trimming left V 4 bases short and J 14 bases short, with 20 bases between. The CDR3 length is 13 residues. Germline CDR1 SGDLS, CDR2 YYNGEE. The CDR3 spells CASSTSTGPPMYF. In DNA form, the CDR3 reads TGTGCCAGCAGCACCTCCACAGGGCCTCCGATGTATTTT.

This clone was detected only once. V usage is TRBV4-2 and J usage is TRBJ1-5, with TRBD1 matching 7 bases. V was clipped by 3 bases and J by 2 bases; unmatched bases: 1. This CDR3 is 14 amino acids long. Germline CDR1 and CDR2: LGHNA and YNFKEQ. The CDR3 coding sequence is TGTGCCAGCAGCCAGGGGACAGGCAATCAGCCCCAGCATTTT. It is translated as CASSQGTGNQPQHF.

This clone was detected once. V usage is TRBV7-9 and J usage is TRBJ2-7, with 10 bases aligning to TRBD2. The germline CDR1 and CDR2 sequences are SEHNR and FQNEAQ (reference sequence). V gave up 6 bases and J gave up 2 bases; unmatched junction bases: 4. CDR3 size: 14 residues. For the CDR3, the DNA is TGTGCCAGCAGGGAGCGGGAGGGCCCCTACGAGCAGTACTTC. This gives the protein CASREREGPYEQYF. Full variable domain (rest looked up from reference TRBV7-9 and TRBJ2-7): DTGVSQNPRHKITKRGQNVTFRCDPISEHNRLYWYRQTLGQGPEFLTYFQNEAQLEKSRLLSDRFSAERPKGSFSTLEIQRTEQGDSAMYLCASREREGPYEQYFGPGTRLTVT.

The gene calls are TRBV23-1 and TRBJ1-2; 7 bases fit TRBD1. TRBV23-1 is an open reading frame whose function is uncertain. The CDR3 runs 15 residues. J lost 9 bases, V lost 2 bases, and 12 bases had no gene match. CDR3 sequence: CASSQLDRRYERYTF. The DNA for the CDR3 is TGCGCCAGCAGTCAACTGGACAGGCGATATGAACGCTACACCTTC.

This chain links TRBV5-1 with TRBJ1-2; 7 bases fit TRBD1. V was pared by 4 bases and J by 3 bases, with 3 bases of the junction left unmatched. This CDR3 has 13 residues. Germline V gives CDR1 SGHRS, CDR2 YFSETQ. In DNA form, the CDR3 reads TGCGCCAGCAGCCCAGACAGGGACTATGGCTACACCTTC. Residues: CASSPDRDYGYTF.

This clone has more than one count but fewer than ten. The chain couples TRBV18 to TRBJ2-3, with TRBD1 as a possible D gene (6 bases). In germline, CDR1 is KGHSH, CDR2 LQKENI. CDR3 length: 15 residues. V lost 1 base to trimming and J lost 3 bases, with 11 bases between them. The CDR3 DNA reads TGTGCCAGCTCACCACTTACAGGGATGACAGATACGCAGTATTTT. Protein product: CASSPLTGMTDTQYF.

This clone was picked up one time. This rearrangement joins TRBV10-3 to TRBJ2-7; 10 bases align to TRBD2. The junction had 8 bases not matched to a gene; V was cut back by 6 bases and J by 0 bases. Germline V gene data show CDR1 as ENHRY and CDR2 as SYGVKD. This CDR3 has 16 residues. The chain's CDR3 is CAIRSGLADDSYEQYF. CDR3 DNA sequence: TGTGCCATCAGGTCCGGACTAGCGGATGACTCCTACGAGCAGTACTTC.

V gene TRBV18 combines with J gene TRBJ1-1; D call uncertain. V gave up 4 bases and J gave up 1 base, with 4 bases separating them. The CDR3 consists of 12 residues. The germline V gene has CDR1 KGHSH and CDR2 LQKENI. Here the CDR3 reads CASSLQNTEAFF. The CDR3 bases are TGTGCCAGCTCACTACAGAACACTGAAGCTTTCTTT.

This sequence joins TRBV27 and TRBJ1-3; D gene unclear. CDR1 is MNHEY, CDR2 SMNVEV, per germline (reference sequence). The CDR3 contains 17 residues. V lost 5 bases to trimming and J lost 3 bases, with 20 bases between them. CDR3 DNA: TGTGCCAGCAGTACCTTTTCGTCTGGAGGTCGTGGAAACACCATATATTTT. Amino acid sequence: CASSTFSSGGRGNTIYF.

The V and J genes are TRBV4-3 and TRBJ1-6; D not resolved. Germline CDR1 reads LGHNA; CDR2 reads YSLEER. This CDR3 is built from 16 residues. The ends were cut back, 0 bases at V and 4 bases at J, with 10 bases in the middle. DNA of the CDR3: TGCGCCAGCAGCCAAGATGGTACTCTGTATAATTCACCCCTCCACTTT. This gives the protein CASSQDGTLYNSPLHF.

The chain uses TRBV5-1 and TRBJ1-1, with no clear D. Between the trimmed V and J ends, which lost 4 bases and 3 bases, there was a span of 16 bases. CDR3 length: 15 residues. Germline values: CDR1 SGHRS, CDR2 YFSETQ. The CDR3 loop reads CASSGRSRMDTEAFF. CDR3 DNA sequence: TGCGCCAGCAGCGGCCGGTCCAGGATGGACACTGAAGCTTTCTTT.